One and the same sample provided the 25 T cell receptor beta chains below, sequenced in a study of T-cell memory formation after mild COVID-19. From the 5' RACE reads, TCRdb called clonotypes with MiXCR, one entry per CDR3 protein. Seen here are more than 250,000 distinct CDR3 sequences, roughly 17% observed once, and the top ten hold around 23%. Sequenced sample: PBMCs or a T cell subset sorted from them (not recorded which). All receptors derive from a man between 18 and 29 years old who had mild COVID-19 (a few samples of this study predate the infection). Cell type and time point are not known.

This clonotype was seen at least ten times. V is TRBV20-1 and J is TRBJ2-7, with 8 bases identical to TRBD1. Germline trimming cut 6 bases from V and 4 bases from J; bases unmatched to any gene: 11. The CDR3 extends over 14 amino acids. The germline V gene encodes CDR1 DFQATT and CDR2 SNEGSKA (reference sequence). The CDR3, as DNA: TGCAGTGCAAAAGGACAGGGATCCCCTTACGAGCAGTACGTC. This sequence encodes CSAKGQGSPYEQYV.

V gene TRBV15 combines with J gene TRBJ1-5, with 8 bases that match TRBD1. The germline gives CDR1 LNHNV, CDR2 YYDKDF (reference sequence). The CDR3 sequence is 13 residues long. The junction had 6 bases not matched to a gene; V was cut back by 8 bases and J by 6 bases. CDR3: CATQDRERQPQHF. DNA for the CDR3: TGTGCCACCCAGGACAGGGAGCGTCAGCCCCAGCATTTT.

A note on this clonotype: One junction end does not reproduce the germline sequence, and a read error may be involved. The J gene is TRBJ2-7, the V gene TRBV28, with 8 bases aligning to TRBD2. CDR3 length equals 17 residues. Germline V CDR1 and CDR2: MDHEN, SYDVKM. The CDR3 loop reads CASSDLTGGALSSEQYF. Written as DNA, the CDR3 is TGTGCCAGCAGCGACCTCACCGGGGGGGCCTTGTCCTCCGAGCAGTACTTC.

The chain has TRBV5-1 and TRBJ2-7; unclear D gene. The CDR3 runs 15 residues. Trimming took 0 bases from V and 3 from J, leaving 13 bases between them. In germline, CDR1 is SGHRS, CDR2 YFSETQ. CDR3 amino acids: CASSLDPGKIYEQYV. CDR3 in DNA: TGCGCCAGCAGCTTGGATCCGGGTAAAATCTACGAGCAGTACGTC.

This clonotype was counted at least ten times. The chain joins TRBV5-1 to TRBJ2-5; D gene unclear. The CDR3 is made up of 13 amino acids. Germline-derived CDR1 and CDR2 are SGHRS and YFSETQ. Trimming took off 0 bases at V and 5 bases at J, with 8 bases between the two ends. The CDR3 protein is CASSLGVFETQYF. In DNA form, the CDR3 reads TGCGCCAGCAGCTTGGGGGTGTTCGAGACCCAGTACTTC.

This clonotype was seen more than once but under ten times. This chain links TRBV12-3 or TRBV12-4 with TRBJ2-7; D not resolved. Trimming took 3 bases from V and 1 from J, leaving 7 bases between them. This CDR3 contains 13 residues. CDR3 region: CASSFEKSYEQYV. The CDR3 coding sequence is TGTGCCAGCAGTTTTGAGAAGTCCTACGAGCAGTACGTC.

This clonotype was seen only a few times. This chain uses TRBV19 with TRBJ2-4, with D possibly TRBD1 on 5 matching bases. With 6 bases removed from V and 6 bases from J, the gap between germline ends came to 15 bases. The CDR3 spans 14 residues. Looked up from germline, CDR1 is LNHDA and CDR2 is SQIVND (reference sequence). CDR3 sequence reads: CASSLGPGGNIQYF. As DNA, the CDR3 is TGTGCCAGTAGCCTGGGGCCAGGTGGAAACATTCAGTACTTC.

V gene TRBV7-9 combines with J gene TRBJ2-3; D unclear. The CDR3 is 13 amino acids. Germline loops: CDR1 SEHNR, CDR2 FQNEAQ (reference sequence). The V gene lost 5 bases and the J gene lost 2 bases, with 8 bases spanning the gap. CDR3 amino acids: CASSRRDTDTQYF. CDR3 nucleotide sequence: TGTGCCAGCAGCCGGAGAGACACAGATACGCAGTATTTT.

This clonotype has a handful of counts. CDR3 region: CASSLEGTLTGELFF. CDR3 in DNA: TGCGCCAGCAGCTTGGAGGGGACGCTCACCGGGGAGCTGTTTTTT. V usage is TRBV5-1 and J usage is TRBJ2-2; D may be TRBD1 or TRBD2 (5 bases each). V gave up 0 bases and J gave up 4 bases, with 10 bases separating them. The V gene's germline CDR1 is SGHRS and CDR2 YFSETQ. The CDR3 covers 15 residues. Using reference TRBV5-1 and TRBJ2-2 for the parts outside the CDR3, the full variable domain is KAGVTQTPRYLIKTRGQQVTLSCSPISGHRSVSWYQQTPGQGLQFLFEYFSETQRNKGNFPGRFSGRQFSNSRSEMNVSTLELGDSALYLCASSLEGTLTGELFFGEGSRLTVL.

This chain uses TRBV7-9 with TRBJ2-5; 8 bases align to TRBD1. Germline assignment: CDR1 SEHNR and CDR2 FQNEAQ (reference sequence). This CDR3 has 16 residues. V lost 5 bases and J lost 2; bases outside the gene matches: 10. CDR3 protein: CASSVYRDRRQETQYF. CDR3 nucleotides: TGTGCCAGCAGCGTCTATCGGGACAGGAGACAAGAGACCCAGTACTTC.

The chain is built from TRBV11-2 and TRBJ2-7, with TRBD1 identical over 9 bases. In germline, CDR1 is SGHAT, CDR2 FQNNGV. V was pared by 5 bases and J by 4 bases, with 9 bases of the junction left unmatched. The CDR3 runs 15 residues. The CDR3 spells CASSVIQGASYEQYV. CDR3 DNA sequence: TGTGCCAGCAGCGTGATACAGGGGGCATCGTACGAGCAGTACGTC.

CDR3 coding DNA: TGCAGCGTTGTACTGAGGAGTGGCTACACCTTC. Its translation is CSVVLRSGYTF. The chain recombines TRBV29-1 with TRBJ1-2; D remains ambiguous. This CDR3 has 11 amino acids. Trimming left V 4 bases short and J 7 bases short, with 10 bases between. CDR1 and CDR2 (germline): SQVTM, ANQGSEA.

This chain joins TRBV12-3 or TRBV12-4 and TRBJ1-2; possible D gene TRBD1, 5 bases. Trimming took 5 bases from V and 4 from J, leaving 14 bases between them. CDR3 length: 14 amino acids. The CDR3 is CASSDRQSSYGYTF. The CDR3 DNA reads as TGTGCCAGCAGTGACAGACAGTCTAGCTATGGCTACACCTTC.

This rearrangement joins TRBV27 to TRBJ1-1; tentatively, D is TRBD1 (5 bases). V was trimmed by 8 bases and J by 4 bases, leaving 14 bases between them. CDR3 length equals 13 residues. Germline V gene lookup returns CDR1 MNHEY and CDR2 SMNVEV (reference sequence). CDR3 bases: TGTGCCAGCTCCCCGGGGCTGGCCACTGAAGCTTTCTTT. Its translation: CASSPGLATEAFF.

The chain carries TRBV6-2 or TRBV6-3 and TRBJ2-3, with a weak D call TRBD2 (5 bases). This CDR3 has 15 amino acids. Trimming shortened V by 7 bases and J by 2 bases, and 16 bases separated the two germline ends. Germline lookup yields CDR1 MNHEY and CDR2 SVGEGT. CDR3 bases: TGTGCCAGCACAACGAGGGAGCGGTTCACAGATACGCAGTATTTT. This gives the protein CASTTRERFTDTQYF.

The CDR3 bases are TGTGCCAGCAGTTTAAGGCCAGGGGGCGAAAAACTGTTTTTT. Its translation: CASSLRPGGEKLFF. The chain combines TRBV27 with TRBJ1-4; 8 bases fit TRBD1. Germline V CDR1 and CDR2: MNHEY, SMNVEV (reference sequence). J lost 8 bases, V lost 2 bases, and 4 bases had no gene match. The CDR3 runs 14 residues.

This clonotype was picked up a small number of times. V gene TRBV4-1 combines with J gene TRBJ2-7; TRBD1 agrees at 10 bases. V lost 4 bases to trimming and J lost 6 bases; unmatched junction nucleotides: 3. Germline V lookup: CDR1 MGHRA, CDR2 YSYEKL. The CDR3 totals 13 residues. The CDR3 loop is CASSPGTGAEQYF. The CDR3 DNA sequence: TGCGCCAGCAGCCCTGGGACAGGGGCCGAGCAGTACTTC.

This clonotype was observed a handful of times. This chain connects TRBV9 to TRBJ2-4; 11 nucleotides line up with TRBD1. Germline V gene data show CDR1 as SGDLS and CDR2 as YYNGEE. CDR3 length: 19 residues. The V gene end was trimmed by 3 bases and the J gene end by 1 base; junction bases not matched to a gene: 12. CDR3 in amino acids: CASSERTGGTTDAKNIQYF. The CDR3 DNA follows: TGTGCCAGCAGCGAGCGGACAGGGGGCACCACGGATGCCAAAAACATTCAGTACTTC.

This clonotype was seen more than once but under ten times. The genes are TRBV5-1 and TRBJ2-5, with D unclear. This CDR3 comprises 13 residues. Germline assignment: CDR1 SGHRS and CDR2 YFSETQ. Trimming stripped 4 bases from V and 3 bases from J, with 10 bases between. This chain's CDR3 is CASSVQVEETQYF. DNA for the CDR3: TGCGCCAGCAGCGTTCAGGTGGAAGAGACCCAGTACTTC.

This chain links TRBV19 with TRBJ1-1, with 9 positions matching TRBD1. The CDR3 covers 15 residues. V was clipped by 5 bases and J by 6 bases; unmatched bases: 10. Per the germline V gene, CDR1 is LNHDA and CDR2 is SQIVND (reference sequence). Written as DNA, the CDR3 is TGTGCCAGTAGTCCCAGGGACAGGGTTCATCCTGAAGCTTTCTTT. The encoded protein is CASSPRDRVHPEAFF.

This clonotype showed up just a few times. The V gene is TRBV7-9, the J gene TRBJ2-1; D assignment may be TRBD1 or TRBD2 (5 bases each). In germline, CDR1 is SEHNR, CDR2 FQNEAQ (reference sequence). The V gene lost 7 bases and the J gene lost 14 bases, with 18 bases spanning the gap. CDR3 length: 12 residues. For the CDR3, the DNA is TGTGCCAGCACCCGGGCCCGGGACGAGAAGTTCTTC. It specifies CASTRARDEKFF. The full variable domain, its missing parts supplied by reference TRBV7-9 and TRBJ2-1, is DTGVSQNPRHKITKRGQNVTFRCDPISEHNRLYWYRQTLGQGPEFLTYFQNEAQLEKSRLLSDRFSAERPKGSFSTLEIQRTEQGDSAMYLCASTRARDEKFFGPGTRLTVL.

The chain has TRBV7-2 and TRBJ1-1; D gene ambiguous. V was trimmed by 4 bases and J by 10 bases, leaving 13 bases between them. Germline values: CDR1 SGHTA, CDR2 FQGNSA. CDR3 length: 12 amino acids. The CDR3 region is CASSSPGWGAFF. The CDR3 DNA is TGTGCCAGCAGCTCGCCCGGGTGGGGAGCTTTCTTT.

This clonotype was seen a handful of times. The chain links TRBV9 to TRBJ1-1; 9 nucleotides agree with TRBD1. The V gene's germline CDR1 is SGDLS and CDR2 YYNGEE. The CDR3 totals 16 residues. The V segment lost 4 bases and the J segment 3 bases; nucleotides outside the gene matches: 10. The CDR3 reads CASSSRTGGEDTEAFF. The CDR3 nucleotides read TGTGCCAGCAGCTCCCGAACAGGGGGCGAAGACACTGAAGCTTTCTTT.

V gene TRBV7-2 combines with J gene TRBJ2-3; 7 nucleotides align to TRBD1. Unmatched junction bases numbered 6, after V lost 1 base and J lost 2 bases. The V gene's germline CDR1 is SGHTA and CDR2 FQGNSA. The CDR3 runs to 16 residues. CDR3 coding DNA: TGTGCCAGCAGCTTAGAGGGGGCCCGAACCACAGATACGCAGTATTTT. Residues: CASSLEGARTTDTQYF. Full variable domain (remainder filled in from reference TRBV7-2 and TRBJ2-3): GAGVSQSPSNKVTEKGKDVELRCDPISGHTALYWYRQSLGQGLEFLIYFQGNSAPDKSGLPSDRFSAERTGGSVSTLTIQRTQQEDSAVYLCASSLEGARTTDTQYFGPGTRLTVL.

The table lists this clonotype with a few counts. This chain joins TRBV4-3 and TRBJ2-3, with unresolved D. The ends were cut back, 1 base at V and 4 bases at J, with 12 bases in the middle. This CDR3 region has 15 residues. CDR1 and CDR2 (germline): LGHNA, YSLEER. The CDR3 sequence is CASSQALVSADTQYF. Here the CDR3 DNA reads TGCGCCAGCAGCCAAGCCCTAGTTTCCGCAGATACGCAGTATTTT.